This record covers a single TCR beta chain. What it binds is unknown. This sample was taken from a study of radiation and T cells in renal cell carcinoma. Study conclusions and caveats: Top tumor clonotypes rose in blood 2 weeks post-radiation, then contracted.

Looked up from germline, CDR1 is MNHNS and CDR2 is SASEGT. V was cut by 6 bases and J by 4 bases, with 18 bases left in between. This CDR3 is 15 amino acids long. Time point indicated: blood 4 weeks post-SBRT, at nephrectomy. Treatment given: 15 Gy SBRT to primary tumor, nephrectomy 4 weeks later. Nephrectomy followed 15 Gy stereotactic body radiation by 4 weeks. Profiled with immunoSEQ multiplex PCR; TCRdb holds only in-frame clones, not every one. This table holds just over 95,000 clones, roughly 84% found once. This sample comprised blood, obtained from a patient whose treatment included radiotherapy and nephrectomy. The clonotype comes from a man aged 55-75 years with renal cell carcinoma. The chain joins TRBV6-1 to TRBJ1-1; D is possibly TRBD1 (6 bases). Here the CDR3 DNA reads TGTGCCAGCAGCGCTTTACAGGGCGTTGGCACTGAAGCTTTCTTT. This sequence encodes CASSALQGVGTEAFF.